The text below deals with one T cell receptor (beta chain). The junction had 8 bases not matched to a gene; V was cut back by 6 bases and J by 7 bases. The CDR3 consists of 16 residues. Germline loops: CDR1 SNHLY, CDR2 FYNNEI. After template switching added a universal primer site, the resulting cDNA carried unique molecular identifiers. TCRdb re-called the 5' RACE reads through MiXCR, storing one row per CDR3 protein. This sample carries more than 400,000 distinct CDR3 sequences, roughly 15% of them seen once, and the ten largest clones take 0.44%. The data are from a study of identical twins. The data also belong to a second study, concerning yellow fever vaccine responses in identical twins.

The specimen was CD4+ T cells sorted from blood. V usage is TRBV2 and J usage is TRBJ2-2; 13 positions agree with TRBD2. The TCR was taken from a woman aged 18 to 35 in good health. The CDR3 nucleotides read TGTGCCAGCAGGACCGGACTAGCGGGAGCGGTCGGGGAGCTGTTTTTT. Amino acid sequence: CASRTGLAGAVGELFF.